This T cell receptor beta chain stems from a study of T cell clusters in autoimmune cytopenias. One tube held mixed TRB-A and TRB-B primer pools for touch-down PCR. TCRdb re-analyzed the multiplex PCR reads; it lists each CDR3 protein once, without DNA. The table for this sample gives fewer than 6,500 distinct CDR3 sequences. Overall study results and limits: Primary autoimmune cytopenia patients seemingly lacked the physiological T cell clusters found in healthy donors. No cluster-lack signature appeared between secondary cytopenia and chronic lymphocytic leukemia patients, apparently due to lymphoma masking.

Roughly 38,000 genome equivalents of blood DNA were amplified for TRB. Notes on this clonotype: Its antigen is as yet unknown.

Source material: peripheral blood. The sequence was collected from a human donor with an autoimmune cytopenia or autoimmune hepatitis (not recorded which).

The CDR3 sequence: CSARPPTGGLAGGKASPTGELFF. The rearrangement uses TRBV20-1 and TRBJ2-2; TCRdb's D call, TRBD2, is unchecked because there is no DNA. This CDR3 comprises 23 residues. The germline gives CDR1 DFQATT, CDR2 SNEGSKA (reference sequence).